In its sample, the clone carrying this T cell receptor (beta chain) was seen a few times. TCRdb re-analysed the 5' RACE reads in MiXCR, keeping a single row per CDR3 protein. The sample records 40,000 to 50,000 distinct CDR3 sequences, over 15% being singletons. This specimen belongs to a study of chronic HIV infection and antiretroviral therapy. The CDR3 loop spans 18 amino acids. Germline-derived CDR1 and CDR2 are SQVTM and ANQGSEA. V was cut by 5 bases and J by 0 bases, with 23 bases left in between. The chain couples TRBV29-1 to TRBJ1-3, with D possibly being TRBD1 (6 bases). Sequenced input: peripheral blood. This TCR came from an adult who had HIV and had not received antiretroviral therapy, or was an uninfected healthy control (not recorded which). The CDR3 here is CSVSQDRNPPSSGNTIYF. CDR3 DNA sequence: TGCAGCGTTTCCCAGGACAGAAACCCCCCAAGCTCTGGAAACACCATATATTTT.